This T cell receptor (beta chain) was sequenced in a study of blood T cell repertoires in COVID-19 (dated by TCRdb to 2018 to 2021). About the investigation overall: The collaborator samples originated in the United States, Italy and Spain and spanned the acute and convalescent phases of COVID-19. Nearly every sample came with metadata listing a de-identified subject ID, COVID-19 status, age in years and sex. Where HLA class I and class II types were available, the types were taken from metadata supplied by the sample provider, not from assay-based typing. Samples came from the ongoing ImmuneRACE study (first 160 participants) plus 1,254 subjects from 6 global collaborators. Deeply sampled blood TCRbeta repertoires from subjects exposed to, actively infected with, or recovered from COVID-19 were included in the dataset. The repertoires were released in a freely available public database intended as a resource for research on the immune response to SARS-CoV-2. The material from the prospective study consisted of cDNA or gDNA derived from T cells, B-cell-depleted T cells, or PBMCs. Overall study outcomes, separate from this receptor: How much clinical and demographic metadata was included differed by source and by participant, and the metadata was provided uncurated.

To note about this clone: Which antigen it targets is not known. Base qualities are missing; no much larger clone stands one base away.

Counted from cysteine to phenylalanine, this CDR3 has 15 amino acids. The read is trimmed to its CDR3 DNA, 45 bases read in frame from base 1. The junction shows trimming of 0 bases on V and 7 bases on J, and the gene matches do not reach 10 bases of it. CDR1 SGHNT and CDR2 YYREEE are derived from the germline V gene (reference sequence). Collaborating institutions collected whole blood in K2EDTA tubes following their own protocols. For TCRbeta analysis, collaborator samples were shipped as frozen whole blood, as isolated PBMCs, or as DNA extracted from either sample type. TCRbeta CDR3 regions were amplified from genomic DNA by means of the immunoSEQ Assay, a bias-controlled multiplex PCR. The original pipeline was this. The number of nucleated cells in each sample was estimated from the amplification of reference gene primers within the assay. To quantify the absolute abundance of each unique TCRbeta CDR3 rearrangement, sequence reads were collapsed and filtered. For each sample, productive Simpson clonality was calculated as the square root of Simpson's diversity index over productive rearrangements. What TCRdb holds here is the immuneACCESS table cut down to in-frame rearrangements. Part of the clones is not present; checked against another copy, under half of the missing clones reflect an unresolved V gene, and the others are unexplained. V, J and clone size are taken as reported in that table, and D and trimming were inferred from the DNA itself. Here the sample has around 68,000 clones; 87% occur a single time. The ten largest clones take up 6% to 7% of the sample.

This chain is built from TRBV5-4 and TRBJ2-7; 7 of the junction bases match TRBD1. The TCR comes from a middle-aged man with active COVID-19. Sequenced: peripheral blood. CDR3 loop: CASSLEGGQAREQYF. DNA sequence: TGTGCCAGCAGCTTGGAAGGGGGCCAAGCTAGGGAGCAGTACTTC.